This record looks at one TCR beta chain sequence and its context. The germline V gene encodes CDR1 MDHEN and CDR2 SYDVKM. This CDR3 contains 17 residues. The V gene lost 4 bases and the J gene lost 4 bases, with 22 bases spanning the gap. The data were taken from a study of shared clonotypes between healthy human individuals. Every contributor of samples was a Caucasian grown-up residing in Nashville, Tennessee. The genomic DNA of each subset was split evenly across several immunoSEQ plates. Using immunoSEQ multiplex PCR, the repertoire was profiled, and TCRdb retains in-frame clones only, with some absent. This repertoire shows roughly 2.4 million clones, more than 90% found once; its top ten account for roughly 0.13%.

The source material was naive CD4+ T cells sorted from blood. The subset denotes: CD45RA+ positively selected. The chain carries TRBV28 and TRBJ1-2, with D possibly being TRBD1 (6 bases). The origin of this receptor is a man between 18 and 35 years old in good health. The CDR3 DNA reads as TGTGCCAGCAGTTACCTCTCGGGCTCAGGGGCCCTCTATGGCTACACCTTC. Its translation: CASSYLSGSGALYGYTF.